This TCR beta chain was observed in a study of cytomegalovirus exposure and HLA in healthy donors. The overall study: The 110 million or so unique TCR beta sequences, from about 179 million T cells, were found by an earlier analysis.

PCR used 60 Vbeta primers and 13 Jbeta primers. The method was immunoSEQ multiplex PCR; TCRdb's version includes in-frame clones alone and lacks a portion of them. Among 110,000 to 150,000 clones listed, 60% to 80% were seen once. With 4 bases clipped from V and 0 bases from J, the junction kept 6 bases outside the gene matches. Germline V CDR1 and CDR2: SEHNR, FQNEAQ (reference sequence). This CDR3 is built from 16 residues. The source material was PBMCs. The receptor was isolated from a male donor in good health and CMV-seronegative. The chain uses TRBV7-9 and TRBJ2-1; 7 nucleotides agree with TRBD2. This CDR3 is CASSSIAGLSYNEQFF. For the CDR3, the DNA is TGTGCCAGCAGCTCTATAGCGGGCCTCTCCTACAATGAGCAGTTCTTC. Combining the CDR3 with reference TRBV7-9 and TRBJ2-1 gives the whole variable domain DTGVSQNPRHKITKRGQNVTFRCDPISEHNRLYWYRQTLGQGPEFLTYFQNEAQLEKSRLLSDRFSAERPKGSFSTLEIQRTEQGDSAMYLCASSSIAGLSYNEQFFGPGTRLTVL.